A single sample gave rise to the 20 T cell receptor beta chains below, sequenced in a study of identical twins. From the 5' RACE reads, TCRdb called clonotypes with MiXCR, one entry per CDR3 protein. The sample shows roughly 480,000 distinct CDR3 sequences, roughly a quarter of them seen only once. This sample was also put to use in a study of T cells expressing NK-cell markers.

The specimen was CD4+ T cells sorted from blood. Every receptor here comes from a woman in her late teens or twenties in good health.

The gene calls are TRBV20-1 and TRBJ2-1; the match to TRBD2 covers 13 bases. Trimming removed 3 bases from V and 10 bases from J; junction bases left unmatched: 12. CDR3 length equals 16 residues. Per germline, CDR1 DFQATT and CDR2 SNEGSKA (reference sequence). CDR3 bases: TGCAGTGCTAGTAGTGGAACTAGCGGGAGGGTTGGGGAGCAGTTCTTC. Its translation is CSASSGTSGRVGEQFF.

The rearrangement uses TRBV12-3 or TRBV12-4 and TRBJ1-1; D call uncertain. Deletions cut 2 bases from V and 5 bases from J, with 6 bases between. CDR3 size: 12 residues. CDR3 region: CASSLRVTEAFF. CDR3 bases: TGTGCCAGCAGTTTAAGGGTAACTGAAGCTTTCTTT.

This clonotype came up a few times. The chain is built from TRBV10-3 and TRBJ2-3, with unresolved D. Per the germline V gene, CDR1 is ENHRY and CDR2 is SYGVKD. V dropped 3 bases and J dropped 3 bases, with 13 bases sitting between them. The CDR3 consists of 15 residues. CDR3 in DNA: TGTGCCATCAGTGAAAGCAGGACGGTTACAGATACGCAGTATTTT. Translation gives CAISESRTVTDTQYF.

The V call is TRBV29-1, the J call TRBJ2-1; D may correspond to TRBD1 or TRBD2 (5 bases each). The length of the CDR3 is 17 residues. Trimming removed 6 bases at V and 4 bases at J, with 25 bases between. From germline, CDR1 is SQVTM and CDR2 ANQGSEA. The DNA for the CDR3 is TGCAGCGTCGAAAGGGGCGAGGGACGGGTCGGGTACAATGAGCAGTTCTTC. It translates to CSVERGEGRVGYNEQFF.

This chain connects TRBV29-1 to TRBJ2-2, with D possibly matching TRBD1 (5 bases). The CDR3 sequence is 14 residues long. V was clipped by 1 base and J by 4 bases, with 10 bases between them. Germline V gene sequence: CDR1 SQVTM, CDR2 ANQGSEA. CDR3 sequence reads: CSVEADRSTGELFF. Written as DNA, the CDR3 is TGCAGCGTTGAAGCCGACAGATCCACCGGGGAGCTGTTTTTT.

This clonotype showed up just a few times. The J gene is TRBJ2-5, the V gene TRBV6-1; maybe TRBD2 (6 bases). The CDR3 runs 15 residues. Germline lookup yields CDR1 MNHNS and CDR2 SASEGT. Between the trimmed V and J ends, which lost 5 bases and 1 base, there was a span of 14 bases. CDR3 sequence: CASSLRGLAQETQYF. The CDR3 DNA reads TGTGCCAGCAGTCTTAGGGGACTCGCCCAAGAGACCCAGTACTTC.

This clonotype turned up a few times. The chain couples TRBV11-3 to TRBJ1-1; 7 bases align to TRBD1. Trimming took 3 bases from V and 1 from J; bases not matched to a gene: 5. This CDR3 has 15 amino acids. Per the germline V gene, CDR1 is SGHNT and CDR2 is YENEEA. Here the CDR3 DNA reads TGTGCCAGCAGCTTGCCACAGGGGCGGAACACTGAAGCTTTCTTT. This encodes CASSLPQGRNTEAFF.

The rearrangement uses TRBV24-1 and TRBJ1-2; TRBD1 is a possible D gene (5 bases). The V end was cut by 1 base, the J end by 4 bases, with 6 bases between. The germline V gene encodes CDR1 KGHDR and CDR2 SFDVKD. This CDR3 has 13 residues. Here the CDR3 reads CATSDFRGYGYTF. The DNA of the CDR3 is TGTGCCACCAGTGATTTTAGGGGCTATGGCTACACCTTC.

The J gene is TRBJ2-2, the V gene TRBV6-2 or TRBV6-3; D call uncertain. In germline, CDR1 is MNHEY, CDR2 SVGEGT. This CDR3 region has 12 residues. V was shortened by 11 bases and J by 0 bases, with 7 bases between the two germline ends. The CDR3 reads CASRSNTGELFF. The CDR3 region has the DNA TGTGCCTCGCGATCGAACACCGGGGAGCTGTTTTTT.

This chain joins TRBV12-3 or TRBV12-4 and TRBJ2-1, with D possibly being TRBD1 (6 bases). Trimming took 6 bases from V and 6 from J, leaving 15 bases between them. CDR3 size: 14 residues. CDR3 sequence: CASRGQETPNEQFF. The CDR3 nucleotides are TGTGCCAGCAGGGGACAAGAGACGCCCAATGAGCAGTTCTTC.

The rearrangement joins TRBV6-1 to TRBJ2-5, with 9 positions matching TRBD1. This CDR3 has 14 amino acids. Germline V gene data show CDR1 as MNHNS and CDR2 as SASEGT. V was pared by 5 bases and J by 5 bases, with 6 bases of the junction left unmatched. Here the CDR3 DNA reads TGTGCCAGCAGTACAACAGGGGGCAAGGAGACCCAGTACTTC. Amino acids: CASSTTGGKETQYF.

The J gene is TRBJ2-4, the V gene TRBV30, with a possible D match to TRBD2 (5 bases). Deletions cut 2 bases from V and 8 bases from J, with 16 bases between. The CDR3 has 14 residues. Germline CDR1 reads GTSNPN; CDR2 reads SVGIG (reference sequence). DNA for the CDR3: TGTGCCTGGAGTCCCACCTTCGGAGGAGACATTCAGTACTTC. The encoded protein is CAWSPTFGGDIQYF.

This chain links TRBV7-2 with TRBJ2-7; D is unclear. This CDR3 contains 11 residues. CDR1 and CDR2 (germline): SGHTA, FQGNSA. V was clipped by 10 bases and J by 6 bases, with 13 bases between them. The CDR3 region is CATASTAEQYF. The CDR3 nucleotides are TGTGCCACGGCTAGTACGGCCGAGCAGTACTTC.

This clonotype was detected only a few times. This chain links TRBV20-1 with TRBJ1-1, with a possible D match to TRBD1 (6 bases). Germline assignment: CDR1 DFQATT and CDR2 SNEGSKA (reference sequence). V shed 0 bases and J shed 8 bases, with 13 bases lying between them. CDR3 length: 13 amino acids. CDR3 bases: TGCAGTGCTAGAGATACCCAGGGGAACGAAGCTTTCTTT. It translates to CSARDTQGNEAFF.

The J gene is TRBJ2-1, the V gene TRBV6-2 or TRBV6-3; 9 bases agree with TRBD2. Germline V gene data show CDR1 as MNHEY and CDR2 as SVGEGT. The CDR3 sequence is 15 residues long. V shed 2 bases, J shed 9 bases, and the junction held 8 bases outside the gene matches. CDR3 in amino acids: CASSYKAGGRIEQFF. The CDR3 bases are TGTGCCAGCAGTTACAAAGCGGGAGGAAGGATTGAGCAGTTCTTC.

This chain joins TRBV9 and TRBJ1-1, with 7 nucleotides matching TRBD1. The CDR3 loop spans 13 amino acids. V was pared by 8 bases and J by 2 bases, with 6 bases of the junction left unmatched. Germline V gene sequence: CDR1 SGDLS, CDR2 YYNGEE. As DNA, the CDR3 is TGTGCCAGTACGAACAGGGGCAACACTGAAGCTTTCTTT. Its protein product is CASTNRGNTEAFF.

This clonotype showed up just once. The chain employs TRBV25-1 and TRBJ2-7; D perhaps matches TRBD2 (6 bases). Trimming stripped 7 bases from V and 0 bases from J, with 10 bases between. Germline-derived CDR1 and CDR2 are MGHDK and SYGVNS. There are 13 residues in the CDR3. The CDR3 spells CASTGGISYEQYF. In DNA, the CDR3 is TGTGCCAGCACTGGCGGGATCTCCTACGAGCAGTACTTC.

The V gene is TRBV12-3 or TRBV12-4, the J gene TRBJ1-6; D unresolved. Trimming shortened V by 4 bases and J by 4 bases, and 11 bases separated the two germline ends. The CDR3 is 15 amino acids. Here the CDR3 reads CASSYLGHYNSPLHF. The CDR3 DNA reads TGTGCCAGCAGTTATCTGGGCCATTATAATTCACCCCTCCACTTT.

V is TRBV6-1 and J is TRBJ2-1, with 9 bases that match TRBD1. This CDR3 region has 16 residues. The V and J ends lost 8 bases and 8 bases, in that order; junction bases with no gene match: 16. The germline V gene encodes CDR1 MNHNS and CDR2 SASEGT. CDR3 sequence (DNA): TGTGCCAGCCGACTAATCCCGGGACAGGGACCCGATGAGCAGTTCTTC. It yields the protein CASRLIPGQGPDEQFF.

The table lists this clonotype with many counts. The rearrangement links TRBV5-1 to TRBJ2-3; 8 bases fit TRBD2. The CDR3 runs 15 residues. V trimming: 3 bases; J trimming: 2 bases; junction bases outside the gene matches: 5. Germline CDR1 reads SGHRS; CDR2 reads YFSETQ. The CDR3 is CASSSISGATDTQYF. In nucleotides, the CDR3 is TGCGCCAGCAGCTCAATTAGCGGGGCCACAGATACGCAGTATTTT.